There are a few counts of the clone carrying this T cell receptor beta chain. This entry belongs to a study of response to subunit inactivated influenza vaccine. V was cut by 0 bases and J by 7 bases, with 16 bases left in between. The CDR3 covers 15 residues. The germline V gene encodes CDR1 DFQATT and CDR2 SNEGSKA (reference sequence). TCRdb reprocessed the RT-PCR reads with MiXCR, giving one entry per CDR3 protein. Of 500,000 to 600,000 distinct CDR3 sequences in the sample, 16% were seen once. The chain is built from TRBV20-1 and TRBJ2-4; D possibly uses TRBD1 or TRBD2 (6 bases each). The TCR sequence derives from a man between 50 and 69 years old who received an inactivated influenza vaccine. The specimen comprised CD4+ T cells sorted from PBMCs, sampled less than 30 months after vaccination. CDR3 sequence: CSAREVSGASNIQYF. DNA of the CDR3: TGCAGTGCTAGAGAAGTGTCGGGGGCCAGTAACATTCAGTACTTC.